The 20 T cell receptor beta chains reported below all come from one sample, sequenced in a study of radiation and T cells in renal cell carcinoma. Time point noted: baseline pretreatment blood. Treatment given: 15 Gy SBRT to primary tumor, nephrectomy 4 weeks later. Sequenced by immunoSEQ multiplex PCR; TCRdb stores in-frame clones only, minus some. Counted here are approximately 90,000 clones, approximately 86% occurring once; the ten biggest clones make up 6.5% to 8.5%. The sample was blood, taken from a patient whose treatment included radiotherapy and nephrectomy. The receptors were gathered from a man in his forties or fifties with renal cell carcinoma.

This clone appeared a single time. The genes are TRBV6-1 and TRBJ1-5; possible D gene TRBD1, 6 bases. Trimming shortened V by 7 bases and J by 3 bases, and 13 bases separated the two germline ends. This CDR3 has 14 residues. The germline V gene encodes CDR1 MNHNS and CDR2 SASEGT. The CDR3 nucleotides read TGTGCCAGCACTAGGATGGGGGCCAATCAGCCCCAGCATTTT. This sequence encodes CASTRMGANQPQHF.

The chain is built from TRBV5-5 and TRBJ2-7; the match to TRBD1 covers 9 bases. Germline CDR1 SGHKS, CDR2 YYEKEE (reference sequence). V gave up 4 bases and J gave up 6 bases; unmatched junction bases: 8. This CDR3 has 14 residues. CDR3 DNA sequence: TGTGCCAGCAGCAACCGGGACAGGGTTCGCGAGCAGTACTTC. Its protein product is CASSNRDRVREQYF.

The genes are TRBV7-2 and TRBJ1-6, with TRBD1 matching over 8 bases. This CDR3 is built from 15 residues. CDR1 SGHTA and CDR2 FQGNSA come from the germline V gene. With V trimmed by 4 bases and J by 7 bases, 6 bases remained unmatched. CDR3 DNA: TGTGCCAGCAGCTCGAGGACAGGGTGGAATTCACCCCTCCACTTT. The encoded protein is CASSSRTGWNSPLHF.

The chain is built from TRBV6-1 and TRBJ1-2; 7 bases agree with TRBD1. The CDR3 has 12 residues. Germline V CDR1 and CDR2: MNHNS, SASEGT. Unmatched junction bases numbered 3, after V lost 7 bases and J lost 4 bases. CDR3 DNA sequence: TGTGCCAGCAACCGGGACAGCTATGGCTACACCTTC. This encodes CASNRDSYGYTF.

The V call is TRBV7-9, the J call TRBJ2-3; 7 positions agree with TRBD1. V shed 2 bases, J shed 0 bases, and the junction held 5 bases outside the gene matches. There are 16 residues in the CDR3. CDR1 is SEHNR and CDR2 is FQNEAQ in the germline V gene (reference sequence). CDR3 sequence reads: CASSLPGQDSTDTQYF. In DNA form, the CDR3 reads TGTGCCAGCAGCTTACCCGGACAGGATAGCACAGATACGCAGTATTTT.

The chain is built from TRBV27 and TRBJ2-1; 11 bases match TRBD2. The J segment lost 8 bases and the V segment lost 5 bases, leaving 14 bases of the junction unmatched. Germline V gene sequence: CDR1 MNHEY, CDR2 SMNVEV (reference sequence). The CDR3 is made up of 17 amino acids. The CDR3 loop reads CASSKFPTGTSGDEQFF. For the CDR3, the DNA is TGTGCCAGCAGTAAATTTCCAACCGGGACTAGCGGAGATGAGCAGTTCTTC.

This rearrangement joins TRBV6-5 to TRBJ2-7, with TRBD1 identical over 7 bases. The CDR3 contains 15 residues. From germline, CDR1 is MNHEY and CDR2 SVGAGI. The J segment lost 2 bases and the V segment lost 3 bases, leaving 7 bases of the junction unmatched. The CDR3: CASSYGTASPYEQYF. CDR3 in DNA: TGTGCCAGCAGTTATGGGACAGCCTCACCCTACGAGCAGTACTTC.

The V and J genes are TRBV11-2 and TRBJ2-1; a weak D match, TRBD1 (7 bases). V lost 7 bases and J 7 bases, leaving 17 bases between the germline ends. Germline CDR1 SGHAT, CDR2 FQNNGV. The CDR3 has 14 residues. The CDR3 loop reads CASTLQGTRNEQFF. The CDR3 coding sequence is TGTGCCAGCACCCTACAGGGGACTCGGAATGAGCAGTTCTTC.

The rearrangement uses TRBV27 and TRBJ1-2; D uncertain. Trimming took off 5 bases at V and 8 bases at J, with 15 bases between the two ends. There are 13 residues in the CDR3. Germline CDR1 is MNHEY and CDR2 is SMNVEV (reference sequence). DNA for the CDR3: TGTGCCAGCAGTCCCAATGCGGTGCCCGGCTACACCTTC. Residues: CASSPNAVPGYTF.

The chain is built from TRBV27 and TRBJ1-5; D not certain. Trimming removed 0 bases from V and 7 bases from J, with 7 bases in between. CDR3 size: 13 residues. In germline, CDR1 is MNHEY, CDR2 SMNVEV (reference sequence). The CDR3 DNA reads TGTGCCAGCAGTTTATCCCCCGGGCAGCCCCAGCATTTT. Translating gives CASSLSPGQPQHF.

The J gene is TRBJ1-1, the V gene TRBV2; 8 nucleotides line up with TRBD1. V trimming: 7 bases; J trimming: 5 bases; junction bases outside the gene matches: 6. The length of the CDR3 is 13 residues. Germline V gene sequence: CDR1 SNHLY, CDR2 FYNNEI. CDR3 DNA sequence: TGTGCCAGCACCGGACAGGGTGGGACTGAAGCTTTCTTT. Translating gives CASTGQGGTEAFF. The full variable domain, in which reference TRBV2 and TRBJ1-1 provide the parts outside the CDR3, is EPEVTQTPSHQVTQMGQEVILRCVPISNHLYFYWYRQILGQKVEFLVSFYNNEISEKSEIFDDQFSVERPDGSNFTLKIRSTKLEDSAMYFCASTGQGGTEAFFGQGTRLTVV.

V gene TRBV18 combines with J gene TRBJ1-2; TRBD1 might be the D (5 bases). This CDR3 has 15 amino acids. V lost 8 bases, J lost 0 bases, and 16 bases lay in between. The V gene's germline CDR1 is KGHSH and CDR2 LQKENI. The DNA of the CDR3 is TGTGCCAGCACCCTTGGCGACAGACCTAACTATGGCTACACCTTC. This encodes CASTLGDRPNYGYTF.

This clone was counted once. The V and J genes are TRBV5-1 and TRBJ1-1; D perhaps matches TRBD1 (5 bases). Germline V CDR1 and CDR2: SGHRS, YFSETQ. Trimming took off 4 bases at V and 4 bases at J, with 17 bases between the two ends. The CDR3 covers 15 residues. The CDR3 region is CASSPSGVGVTEAFF. For the CDR3, the DNA is TGCGCCAGCAGCCCCTCGGGGGTCGGAGTCACTGAAGCTTTCTTT.

In its sample, this clone was seen many times. The chain recombines TRBV30 with TRBJ1-5; no clear D. Between the trimmed V and J ends, which lost 5 bases and 4 bases, there was a span of 12 bases. The V gene's germline CDR1 is GTSNPN and CDR2 SVGIG (reference sequence). The CDR3 consists of 13 residues. CDR3 sequence (DNA): TGTGCCTGGGGCAAGAGGAGGAATCAGCCCCAGCATTTT. Translation: CAWGKRRNQPQHF.

The V gene is TRBV13, the J gene TRBJ1-1; 10 nucleotides match TRBD1. The V gene's germline CDR1 is PRHDT and CDR2 FYEKMQ (reference sequence). The CDR3 sequence is 13 residues long. V lost 5 bases, J lost 7 bases, and 4 bases stayed unmatched. The CDR3 spells CASSQGQGFEAFF. The CDR3 DNA reads as TGTGCCAGCAGCCAGGGACAGGGGTTTGAAGCTTTCTTT.

In nucleotides, the CDR3 is TGCGCCAGCAGCTTGGGCTCCGGGAGCTCTGGAAACACCATATATTTT. Its protein product is CASSLGSGSSGNTIYF. The genes are TRBV5-1 and TRBJ1-3; no firm D call. Germline-derived CDR1 and CDR2 are SGHRS and YFSETQ. V lost 0 bases and J lost 0, with 10 bases in between. The CDR3 runs 16 residues.

This rearrangement joins TRBV7-2 to TRBJ2-5, with 11 bases fitting TRBD1. The CDR3 has 14 amino acids. Trimming at V came to 7 bases and at J to 5 bases, leaving 6 bases not matched to a gene. The germline CDR1 and CDR2 sequences are SGHTA and FQGNSA. The CDR3 region is CASTRDRGTETQYF. For the CDR3, the DNA is TGTGCCAGCACCCGGGACAGGGGGACGGAGACCCAGTACTTC.

This rearrangement joins TRBV6-1 to TRBJ1-2; 12 bases line up with TRBD1. The J segment lost 12 bases and the V segment lost 6 bases, leaving 11 bases of the junction unmatched. Per germline, CDR1 MNHNS and CDR2 SASEGT. CDR3 length: 14 residues. This CDR3 reads CASRYRDRGQSDTF. In nucleotides, the CDR3 is TGTGCCAGCAGGTACCGGGACAGGGGGCAATCGGACACCTTC.

The V and J genes are TRBV6-6 and TRBJ1-1; no reliable D call. From germline, CDR1 is MNHNY and CDR2 SVGAGI (reference sequence). Trimming pared 7 bases from V and 5 bases from J, leaving 11 bases between. The CDR3 extends over 12 amino acids. The CDR3 loop is CASTRGGTEAFF. DNA for the CDR3: TGTGCCAGCACCCGGGGTGGTACTGAAGCTTTCTTT.

V and J are TRBV6-6 and TRBJ2-5, with D possibly being TRBD1 (5 bases). CDR1 is MNHNY and CDR2 is SVGAGI in the germline V gene (reference sequence). CDR3 length: 14 amino acids. V lost 10 bases, J lost 5 bases, and 20 bases lay in between. The CDR3 nucleotides are TGTGCCACAAAGGGGTCTGCCTCTTCGGAGACCCAGTACTTC. Its translation: CATKGSASSETQYF.